Sequencing of this T cell receptor (beta chain) was carried out in a study of blood T cell repertoires in COVID-19. Study-wide context: The study drew acute and convalescent COVID-19 samples from the United States, Italy and Spain. Sample material is recorded as cDNA or gDNA derived from T cells, B-cell-depleted T cells, or PBMCs.

Clinical history reported by participants formed the basis on which cohorts were assigned. All recovered Cohort 3 donors got two negative PCRs, got clearance, or saw symptom resolution. The CDR3 spans 15 residues. V shed 6 bases and J 1 base; nucleotides not matched to a gene: 7. Germline CDR1 and CDR2: MNHEY and SVGAGI. Assay: immunoSEQ multiplex PCR; the TCRdb copy retains only in-frame clones and omits some. The sample has about 400,000 clones, about 90% seen once. The sample was PBMCs or T cells enriched from blood (not recorded which). The TCR comes from a woman in her twenties or thirties who had recovered from COVID-19. This chain uses TRBV6-5 with TRBJ2-3; 7 bases agree with TRBD1. CDR3 DNA sequence: TGTGCCAGCAGGCCCACAGGGGTTCGCACAGATACGCAGTATTTT. Protein: CASRPTGVRTDTQYF.